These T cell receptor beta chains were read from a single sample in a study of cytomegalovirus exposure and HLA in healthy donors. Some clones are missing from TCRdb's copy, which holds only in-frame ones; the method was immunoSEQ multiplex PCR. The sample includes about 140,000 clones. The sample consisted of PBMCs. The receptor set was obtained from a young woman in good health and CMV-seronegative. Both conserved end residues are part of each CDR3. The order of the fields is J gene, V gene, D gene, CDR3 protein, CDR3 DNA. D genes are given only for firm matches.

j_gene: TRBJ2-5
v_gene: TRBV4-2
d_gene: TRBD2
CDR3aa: CASSQAGTKETQYF
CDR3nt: TGTGCCAGCAGCCAGGCCGGGACTAAAGAGACCCAGTACTTC

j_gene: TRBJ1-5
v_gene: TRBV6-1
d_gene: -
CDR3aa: CASSEIYDQPQHF
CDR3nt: TGTGCCAGCAGTGAAATATATGATCAGCCCCAGCATTTT

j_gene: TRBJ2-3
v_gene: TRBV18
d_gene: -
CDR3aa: CASSPGREKGDTQYF
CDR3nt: TGTGCCAGCTCACCGGGTCGGGAGAAGGGAGATACGCAGTATTTT

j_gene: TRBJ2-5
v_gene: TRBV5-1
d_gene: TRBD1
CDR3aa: CASSLHNRGKGETQYF
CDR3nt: TGCGCCAGCAGCTTGCATAACAGGGGAAAAGGGGAGACCCAGTACTTC

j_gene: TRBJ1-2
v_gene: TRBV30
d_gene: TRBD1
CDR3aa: CAWTTPQGYYGYTF
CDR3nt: TGTGCCTGGACCACGCCACAGGGGTACTATGGCTACACCTTC

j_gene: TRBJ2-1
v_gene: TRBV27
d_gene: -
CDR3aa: CASSLSRLPYNEQFF
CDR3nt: TGTGCCAGCAGTTTATCAAGACTCCCTTACAATGAGCAGTTCTTC

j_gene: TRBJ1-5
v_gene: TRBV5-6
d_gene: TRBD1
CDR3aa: CASSLTGQFNQPQHF
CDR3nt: TGTGCCAGCAGCTTGACGGGACAGTTCAATCAGCCCCAGCATTTT

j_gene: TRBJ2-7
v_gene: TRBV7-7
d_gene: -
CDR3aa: CASSSFPTGRFHEQYF
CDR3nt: TGTGCCAGCAGCTCCTTCCCGACAGGGAGGTTCCACGAGCAGTACTTC

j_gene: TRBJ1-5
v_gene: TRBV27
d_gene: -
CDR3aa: CASSGPRYSNQPQHF
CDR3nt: TGTGCCAGCAGTGGGCCCCGGTATAGCAATCAGCCCCAGCATTTT

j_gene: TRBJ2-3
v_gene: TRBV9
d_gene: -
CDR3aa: CASSTTTGSSTDTQYF
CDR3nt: TGTGCCAGCAGCACGACGACAGGTTCTAGCACAGATACGCAGTATTTT

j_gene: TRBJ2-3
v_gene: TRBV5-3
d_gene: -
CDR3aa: CARSRGLTLSTDTQYF
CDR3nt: TGTGCCAGAAGCCGCGGACTAACCCTTAGCACAGATACGCAGTATTTT

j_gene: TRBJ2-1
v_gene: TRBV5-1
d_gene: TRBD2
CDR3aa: CASSLLAGLYNEQFF
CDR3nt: TGCGCCAGCAGCTTGTTAGCGGGACTCTACAATGAGCAGTTCTTC

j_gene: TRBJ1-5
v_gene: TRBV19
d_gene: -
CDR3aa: CASTRSNQPQHF
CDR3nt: TGTGCCAGTACCCGGAGCAATCAGCCCCAGCATTTT

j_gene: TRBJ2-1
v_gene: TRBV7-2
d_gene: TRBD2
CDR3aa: CASSLGLAGGDEQFF
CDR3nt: TGTGCCAGCAGCTTAGGACTAGCGGGGGGGGATGAGCAGTTCTTC

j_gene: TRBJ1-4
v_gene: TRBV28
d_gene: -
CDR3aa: CASSLGGTNEKLFF
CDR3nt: TGTGCCAGCAGTTTGGGGGGGACTAATGAAAAACTGTTTTTT

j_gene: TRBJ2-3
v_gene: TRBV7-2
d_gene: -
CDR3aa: CASSLVQAGPTDTQYF
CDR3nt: TGTGCCAGCAGCCTAGTTCAGGCGGGGCCCACAGATACGCAGTATTTT

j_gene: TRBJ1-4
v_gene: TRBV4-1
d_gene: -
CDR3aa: CASSQDNTGRRGDEKLFF
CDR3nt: TGCGCCAGCAGCCAAGATAACACAGGCCGCCGTGGGGATGAAAAACTGTTTTTT

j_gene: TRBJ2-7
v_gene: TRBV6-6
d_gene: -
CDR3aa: CASTGGPLYEQYF
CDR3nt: TGTGCCAGCACAGGCGGGCCCCTCTACGAGCAGTACTTC

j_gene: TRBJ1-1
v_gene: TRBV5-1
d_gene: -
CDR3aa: CASSLAGVSGDASILNTEAFF
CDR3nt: TGCGCCAGCAGCTTGGCCGGGGTTTCGGGTGACGCAAGCATCTTGAACACTGAAGCTTTCTTT

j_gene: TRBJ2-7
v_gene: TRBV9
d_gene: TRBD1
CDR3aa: CASSKRTGHPYEQYF
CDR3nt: TGTGCCAGCAGCAAAAGGACAGGCCACCCCTACGAGCAGTACTTC

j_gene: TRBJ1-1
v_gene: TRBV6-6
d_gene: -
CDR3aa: CASSYSAQGNTEAFF
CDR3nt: TGTGCCAGCAGTTACTCCGCGCAGGGGAACACTGAAGCTTTCTTT

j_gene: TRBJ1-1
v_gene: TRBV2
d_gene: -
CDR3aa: CASSPQNRVVNTEAFF
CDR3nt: TGTGCCAGCAGTCCCCAAAACAGGGTAGTGAACACTGAAGCTTTCTTT

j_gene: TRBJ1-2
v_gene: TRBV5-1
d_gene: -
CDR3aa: CASSLPGADGYTF
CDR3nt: TGCGCCAGCAGCTTGCCAGGGGCGGATGGCTACACCTTC

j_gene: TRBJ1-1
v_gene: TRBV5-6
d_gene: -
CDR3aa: CASSLLVQSGTEAFF
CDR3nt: TGTGCCAGCAGCTTGCTAGTACAATCCGGTACTGAAGCTTTCTTT

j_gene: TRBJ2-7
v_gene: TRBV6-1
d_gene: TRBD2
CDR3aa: CASSPTSGRAYEQYF
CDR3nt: TGTGCCAGCAGCCCGACTAGCGGGAGAGCCTACGAGCAGTACTTC

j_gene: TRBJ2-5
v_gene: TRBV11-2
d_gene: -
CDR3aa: CASSLNREQETQYF
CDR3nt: TGTGCCAGCAGCTTAAACAGGGAACAAGAGACCCAGTACTTC

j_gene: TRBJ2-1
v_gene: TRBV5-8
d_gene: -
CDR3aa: CASSYTSSTSWAQFF
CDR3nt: TGTGCCAGCAGTTACACTAGTTCGACGTCTTGGGCGCAGTTCTTC

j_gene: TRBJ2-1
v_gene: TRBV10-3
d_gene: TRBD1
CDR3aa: CAIKPGQGSYNEQFF
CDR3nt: TGTGCCATCAAGCCGGGACAGGGGAGCTACAATGAGCAGTTCTTC

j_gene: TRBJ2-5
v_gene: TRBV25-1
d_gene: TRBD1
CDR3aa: CASSSRGTVQETQYF
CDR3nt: TGTGCCAGCAGTTCTAGGGGGACAGTCCAAGAGACCCAGTACTTC

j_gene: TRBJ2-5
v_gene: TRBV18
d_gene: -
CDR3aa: CASSPGEWETQYF
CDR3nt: TGTGCCAGCTCACCAGGAGAATGGGAGACCCAGTACTTC

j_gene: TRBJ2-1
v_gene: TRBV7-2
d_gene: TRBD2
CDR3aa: CASTPSSGGREQFF
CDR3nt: TGTGCCAGCACCCCTTCTAGCGGGGGGCGTGAGCAGTTCTTC

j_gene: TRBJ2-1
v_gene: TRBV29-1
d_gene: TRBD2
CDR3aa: CSAIGTSGGNNEQFF
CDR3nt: TGCAGCGCCATTGGGACTAGCGGGGGAAACAATGAGCAGTTCTTC

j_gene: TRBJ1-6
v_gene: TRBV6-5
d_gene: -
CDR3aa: CASSLGQSSYNSPLHF
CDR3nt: TGTGCCAGCAGTTTAGGACAGAGCTCGTATAATTCACCCCTCCACTTT

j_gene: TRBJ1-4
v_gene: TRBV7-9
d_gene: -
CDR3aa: CASSPDRVRDGEKLFF
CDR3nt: TGTGCCAGCAGCCCCGACAGAGTCCGAGATGGGGAAAAACTGTTTTTT

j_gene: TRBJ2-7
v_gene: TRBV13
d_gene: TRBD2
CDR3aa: CASNHGGGLEQYF
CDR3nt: TGTGCCAGCAACCACGGGGGAGGGCTCGAGCAGTACTTC

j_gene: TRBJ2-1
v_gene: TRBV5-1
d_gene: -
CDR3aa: CASSLDSPSYNEQFF
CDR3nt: TGCGCCAGCAGCTTGGACAGTCCCTCCTACAATGAGCAGTTCTTC

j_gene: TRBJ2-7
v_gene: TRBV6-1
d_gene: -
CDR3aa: CASSEFTVSYEQYF
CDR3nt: TGTGCCAGCAGTGAATTTACGGTCTCCTACGAGCAGTACTTC

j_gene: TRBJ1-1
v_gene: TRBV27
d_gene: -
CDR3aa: CASSPLPMDSLNTEAFF
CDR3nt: TGTGCCAGCAGTCCTTTACCGATGGACAGTTTGAACACTGAAGCTTTCTTT

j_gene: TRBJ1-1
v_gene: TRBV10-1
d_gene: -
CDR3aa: CASSHEGMGNTEAFF
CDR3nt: TGCGCCAGCTCCCACGAGGGCATGGGGAACACTGAAGCTTTCTTT

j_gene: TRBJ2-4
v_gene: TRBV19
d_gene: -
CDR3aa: CASSTRTSLAKNIQYF
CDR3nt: TGTGCCAGTAGTACCCGGACATCACTAGCCAAAAACATTCAGTACTTC

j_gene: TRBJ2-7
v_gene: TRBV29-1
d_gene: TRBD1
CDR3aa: CSVVIFMGQGNEQYF
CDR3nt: TGCAGCGTCGTCATTTTTATGGGACAGGGGAACGAGCAGTACTTC